These 20 T cell receptor beta chains came from one sample sequenced in a study of blood T cell repertoires in COVID-19. Method: immunoSEQ multiplex PCR; TCRdb's copy keeps in-frame clones and lacks some. The data contain about 100,000 clones, approximately 93% of them seen just once; the ten biggest clones take up 0.85% to 1%. The source material was peripheral blood. These receptors were collected from a man aged 55 to 69 with acute or convalescent COVID-19.

This clone was seen once. CDR3 sequence: CASSRGAGNQPQHF. The CDR3 DNA sequence: TGTGCCAGTAGTAGGGGCGCGGGCAATCAGCCCCAGCATTTT. The V and J genes are TRBV19 and TRBJ1-5, with D maybe TRBD1 (5 bases). This CDR3 has 14 amino acids. Germline loops: CDR1 LNHDA, CDR2 SQIVND (reference sequence). Trimming took off 4 bases at V and 2 bases at J, with 9 bases between the two ends.

The DNA of the CDR3 is TGTGCCAGCAGCGGGCCGGGGGGCTACACCTTC. This codes for CASSGPGGYTF. This chain connects TRBV27 to TRBJ1-2, with D uncertain. The CDR3 is 11 residues long. Per the germline V gene, CDR1 is MNHEY and CDR2 is SMNVEV (reference sequence). The V end lost 6 bases, the J end lost 8 bases, and 10 bases lay between the germline ends.

The rearrangement joins TRBV5-1 to TRBJ2-3; D gene unclear. V gave up 0 bases and J gave up 3 bases, with 5 bases separating them. CDR1 is SGHRS, CDR2 YFSETQ, per germline. The CDR3 contains 13 residues. CDR3 residues: CASSLAQTDTQYF. For the CDR3, the DNA is TGCGCCAGCAGCTTGGCCCAGACAGATACGCAGTATTTT.

The rearrangement links TRBV14 to TRBJ2-7; no reliable D call. The CDR3 extends over 15 amino acids. V shed 11 bases and J shed 0 bases, with 20 bases lying between them. Germline-derived CDR1 and CDR2 are SGHDN and FVKESK. CDR3 region: CAERNIGRDSYEQYV. The CDR3 DNA sequence: TGTGCCGAGCGAAATATAGGTCGCGACTCCTACGAGCAGTACGTC.

This chain joins TRBV5-1 and TRBJ1-2; D is unclear. The V gene's germline CDR1 is SGHRS and CDR2 YFSETQ. The V gene lost 0 bases and the J gene lost 9 bases, with 12 bases spanning the gap. The CDR3 contains 13 residues. The CDR3 DNA is TGCGCCAGCAGCTTGGACGGAGGTGTGCGCTACACCTTC. Its protein is CASSLDGGVRYTF.

V usage is TRBV5-1 and J usage is TRBJ2-7; 10 positions match TRBD2. The trim removed 7 bases at V and 5 bases at J, leaving 9 bases unmatched. Germline CDR1 reads SGHRS; CDR2 reads YFSETQ. The CDR3 spans 14 residues. The CDR3 region is CASSPASGSHEQYV. For the CDR3, the DNA is TGCGCCAGCTCCCCAGCTAGCGGGAGTCACGAGCAGTACGTC.

The chain joins TRBV18 to TRBJ1-2; tentatively, D is TRBD1 (5 bases). The CDR3 runs 13 residues. CDR1 is KGHSH, CDR2 LQKENI, per germline. V lost 6 bases and J 7 bases, leaving 15 bases between the germline ends. DNA of the CDR3: TGTGCCAGCTCTCCGACGGGGGAGCCTGGCTACACCTTC. Protein: CASSPTGEPGYTF.

The gene calls are TRBV6-1 and TRBJ2-1, with 7 bases lining up with TRBD2. V was clipped by 2 bases and J by 5 bases; unmatched bases: 9. This CDR3 is built from 16 residues. Per germline, CDR1 MNHNS and CDR2 SASEGT. The CDR3 DNA reads TGTGCCAGCAGTGAATGGGCTGGGAGGGGACACAATGAGCAGTTCTTC. This gives the protein CASSEWAGRGHNEQFF.

The rearrangement uses TRBV21-1 and TRBJ1-1; TRBD1 is the table's D call, not checked against the DNA. TRBV21-1 is described as a pseudogene. The CDR3 has 15 amino acids. The CDR3 coding sequence is TGTGCCAGCAGCAAAGAGACATCCCCGAACACTGAAGCTTTCTTT. Its protein product is CASSKETSPNTEAFF.

The chain carries TRBV18 and TRBJ1-2; D is ambiguous. Per germline, CDR1 KGHSH and CDR2 LQKENI. Trimming took off 3 bases at V and 7 bases at J, with 12 bases between the two ends. The CDR3 extends over 13 amino acids. The CDR3, as DNA: TGTGCCAGCTCACCGAGCCGGGTGTTTGGCTACACCTTC. Translated: CASSPSRVFGYTF. Using reference TRBV18 and TRBJ1-2 for the parts outside the CDR3, the full variable domain is NAGVMQNPRHLVRRRGQEARLRCSPMKGHSHVYWYRQLPEEGLKFMVYLQKENIIDESGMPKERFSAEFPKEGPSILRIQQVVRGDSAAYFCASSPSRVFGYTFGSGTRLTVV.

The V gene is TRBV7-9, the J gene TRBJ1-5, with D tentatively TRBD1 (5 bases). V was shortened by 4 bases and J by 5 bases, with 18 bases between the two germline ends. The CDR3 is 16 amino acids. Germline assignment: CDR1 SEHNR and CDR2 FQNEAQ (reference sequence). The CDR3 DNA is TGTGCCAGCAGCTCAATACAGGATTCTTTGGATCAGCCCCAGCATTTT. It is translated as CASSSIQDSLDQPQHF.

V gene TRBV27 combines with J gene TRBJ2-3; 7 bases fit TRBD2. CDR3 size: 13 residues. The V gene end was trimmed by 6 bases and the J gene end by 6 bases; junction bases not matched to a gene: 6. Germline CDR1 and CDR2: MNHEY and SMNVEV (reference sequence). CDR3 nucleotides: TGTGCCAGCAGATCCCTCGGGAGGGATACGCAGTATTTT. Its protein is CASRSLGRDTQYF.

This rearrangement joins TRBV7-2 to TRBJ2-3; 8 positions match TRBD2. Trimming removed 3 bases from V and 5 bases from J; junction bases left unmatched: 4. Germline values: CDR1 SGHTA, CDR2 FQGNSA. This CDR3 spans 14 amino acids. As DNA, the CDR3 is TGTGCCAGCAGCTTCGGAGCGGGGGTAGATACGCAGTATTTT. Its protein product is CASSFGAGVDTQYF.

CDR3 loop: CASSPLGFTGEQFF. CDR3 DNA: TGTGCCAGCAGCCCACTGGGTTTTACGGGTGAGCAGTTCTTC. The chain combines TRBV14 with TRBJ2-1, with D unresolved. Germline CDR1 reads SGHDN; CDR2 reads FVKESK. The CDR3 contains 14 residues. V was pared by 4 bases and J by 9 bases, with 16 bases between.

The V gene is TRBV2, the J gene TRBJ2-1; 13 nucleotides agree with TRBD2. This CDR3 has 16 residues. V trimming: 5 bases; J trimming: 7 bases; junction bases outside the gene matches: 8. Germline V CDR1 and CDR2: SNHLY, FYNNEI. The CDR3 here is CASSFSGTSGKNEQFF. CDR3 nucleotides: TGTGCCAGCAGTTTCTCCGGGACTAGCGGGAAAAATGAGCAGTTCTTC.

This chain uses TRBV28 with TRBJ1-5; 9 bases align to TRBD1. With 7 bases clipped from V and 4 bases from J, the junction kept 5 bases outside the gene matches. This CDR3 region has 14 residues. Germline V gives CDR1 MDHEN, CDR2 SYDVKM. CDR3 sequence (DNA): TGTGCCAGCACCTGGGACAGGGAGAATCAGCCCCAGCATTTT. It encodes CASTWDRENQPQHF.

The V and J genes are TRBV28 and TRBJ1-1, with 8 bases that match TRBD1. The ends lost 5 bases at V and 3 bases at J; junction bases unmatched: 2. This CDR3 is 13 amino acids long. Per the germline V gene, CDR1 is MDHEN and CDR2 is SYDVKM. This CDR3 is CASSLQGDTEAFF. The CDR3 DNA is TGTGCCAGCAGTCTACAGGGGGACACTGAAGCTTTCTTT.

The chain's CDR3 is CASSLQGTRGQPQHF. The CDR3 region has the DNA TGTGCCAGTAGTCTCCAGGGCACCAGGGGACAGCCCCAGCATTTT. The genes are TRBV19 and TRBJ1-5; D perhaps matches TRBD1 (6 bases). This CDR3 region has 15 residues. The V and J ends lost 5 bases and 7 bases respectively, with 18 bases between them. CDR1 is LNHDA, CDR2 SQIVND, per germline (reference sequence). Full variable domain (rest looked up from reference TRBV19 and TRBJ1-5): DGGITQSPKYLFRKEGQNVTLSCEQNLNHDAMYWYRQDPGQGLRLIYYSQIVNDFQKGDIAEGYSVSREKKESFPLTVTSAQKNPTAFYLCASSLQGTRGQPQHFGDGTRLSIL.

The chain carries TRBV27 and TRBJ1-4; 8 positions match TRBD1. The CDR3 is 15 amino acids. Germline CDR1 and CDR2: MNHEY and SMNVEV (reference sequence). V lost 6 bases, J lost 8 bases, and 11 bases stayed unmatched. The CDR3 spells CASRSPLGDREKLFF. The CDR3 bases are TGTGCCAGCAGGTCCCCCTTGGGGGACAGGGAAAAACTGTTTTTT.

The chain joins TRBV6-2 or TRBV6-3 to TRBJ2-7, with a possible D match to TRBD2 (7 bases). CDR1 is MNHEY and CDR2 is SVGEGT in the germline V gene. Trimming shortened V by 4 bases and J by 3 bases, and 16 bases separated the two germline ends. The CDR3 loop spans 15 amino acids. CDR3 residues: CASSWGGAEDYEQYF. The CDR3 DNA is TGTGCCAGCAGTTGGGGGGGGGCAGAAGACTACGAGCAGTACTTC.